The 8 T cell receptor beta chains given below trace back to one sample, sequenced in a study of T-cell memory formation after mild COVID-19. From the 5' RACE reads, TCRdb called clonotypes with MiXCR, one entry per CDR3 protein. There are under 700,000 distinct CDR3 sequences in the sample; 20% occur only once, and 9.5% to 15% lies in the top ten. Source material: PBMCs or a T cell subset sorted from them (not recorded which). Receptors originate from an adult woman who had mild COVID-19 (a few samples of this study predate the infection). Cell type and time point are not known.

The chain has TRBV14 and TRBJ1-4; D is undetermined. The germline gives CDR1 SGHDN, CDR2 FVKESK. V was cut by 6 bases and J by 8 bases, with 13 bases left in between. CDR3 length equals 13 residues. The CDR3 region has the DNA TGTGCCAGCAGTCTTCTCCATGAGGAAAAACTGTTTTTT. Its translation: CASSLLHEEKLFF.

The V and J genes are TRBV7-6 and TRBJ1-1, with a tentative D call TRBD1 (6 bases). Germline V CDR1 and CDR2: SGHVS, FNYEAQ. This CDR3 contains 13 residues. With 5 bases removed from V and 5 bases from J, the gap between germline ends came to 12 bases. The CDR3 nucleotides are TGTGCCAGCAGCCCCCAGGGGAGAACTGAAGCTTTCTTT. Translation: CASSPQGRTEAFF.

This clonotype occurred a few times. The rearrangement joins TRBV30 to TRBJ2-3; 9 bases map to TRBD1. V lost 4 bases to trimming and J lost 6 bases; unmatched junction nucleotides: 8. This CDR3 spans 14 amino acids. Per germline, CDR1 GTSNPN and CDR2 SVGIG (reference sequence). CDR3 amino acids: CAWTRTGDLDTQYF. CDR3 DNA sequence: TGTGCCTGGACTCGGACAGGGGATTTGGATACGCAGTATTTT.

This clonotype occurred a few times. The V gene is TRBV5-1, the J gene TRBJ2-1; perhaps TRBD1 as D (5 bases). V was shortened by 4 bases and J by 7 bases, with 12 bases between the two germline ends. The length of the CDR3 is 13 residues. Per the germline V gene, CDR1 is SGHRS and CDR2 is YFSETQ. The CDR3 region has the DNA TGCGCCAGCAGCCTGCAGGGTGGGAATGAGCAGTTCTTC. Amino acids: CASSLQGGNEQFF.

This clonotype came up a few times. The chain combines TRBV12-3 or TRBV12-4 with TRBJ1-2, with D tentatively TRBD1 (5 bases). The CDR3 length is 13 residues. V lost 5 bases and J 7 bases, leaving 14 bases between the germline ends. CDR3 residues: CASSLPWGSGYTF. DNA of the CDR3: TGTGCCAGCAGTCTCCCATGGGGGAGTGGCTACACCTTC.

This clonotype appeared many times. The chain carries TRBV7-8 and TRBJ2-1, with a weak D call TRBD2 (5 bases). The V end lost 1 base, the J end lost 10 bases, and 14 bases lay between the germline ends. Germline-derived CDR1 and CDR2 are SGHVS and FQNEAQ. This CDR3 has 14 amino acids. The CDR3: CASSLDLGAGEQFF. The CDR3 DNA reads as TGTGCCAGCAGCTTAGACCTGGGAGCAGGCGAGCAGTTCTTC.

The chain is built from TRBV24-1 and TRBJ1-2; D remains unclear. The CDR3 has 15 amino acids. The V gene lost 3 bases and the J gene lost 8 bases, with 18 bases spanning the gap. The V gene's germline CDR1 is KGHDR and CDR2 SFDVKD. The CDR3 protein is CATSDRPGGNRGYTF. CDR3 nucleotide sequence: TGTGCCACCAGTGATAGACCTGGTGGCAATAGGGGCTACACCTTC.

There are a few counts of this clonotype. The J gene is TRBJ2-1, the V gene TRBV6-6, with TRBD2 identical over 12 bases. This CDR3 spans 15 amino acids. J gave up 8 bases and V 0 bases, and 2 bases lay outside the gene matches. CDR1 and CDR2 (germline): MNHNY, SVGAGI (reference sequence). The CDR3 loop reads CASSYSASGGDEQFF. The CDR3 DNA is TGTGCCAGCAGTTACTCGGCTAGCGGGGGGGATGAGCAGTTCTTC.